Shown below are 9 T cell receptor beta chains from a single sample sequenced in a study of cytomegalovirus exposure and HLA in healthy donors. It was with 60 Vbeta and 13 Jbeta primers that the PCR ran. The table came from immunoSEQ multiplex PCR; TCRdb's copy has only in-frame clones and leaves some out. The sample shows more than 130,000 clones, approximately 77% of them seen only once. The specimen was PBMCs. These receptors originate from a woman in her forties or fifties in good health and CMV-seronegative.

The genes are TRBV14 and TRBJ1-2; D is undetermined. V was shortened by 1 base and J by 7 bases, with 10 bases between the two germline ends. This CDR3 is built from 13 residues. The germline V gene has CDR1 SGHDN and CDR2 FVKESK. For the CDR3, the DNA is TGTGCCAGCAGCCAAGGCCCTCGCGCTGGCTACACCTTC. It codes for CASSQGPRAGYTF.

CDR3: CASNPGQGNSPLHF. CDR3 coding DNA: TGTGCCAGCAACCCCGGACAGGGAAATTCACCCCTCCACTTT. The chain couples TRBV2 to TRBJ1-6; 8 nucleotides agree with TRBD1. The germline V gene encodes CDR1 SNHLY and CDR2 FYNNEI. The CDR3 covers 14 residues. V lost 7 bases and J lost 7; bases outside the gene matches: 6.

This clone appeared once. The chain carries TRBV30 and TRBJ1-6; TRBD1 agrees at 11 bases. The J segment lost 10 bases and the V segment lost 6 bases, leaving 5 bases of the junction unmatched. There are 13 residues in the CDR3. CDR1 GTSNPN and CDR2 SVGIG come from the germline V gene (reference sequence). In DNA, the CDR3 is TGTGCCTGTTCCGGGACAGGGGGATCACCCCTCCACTTT. Residues: CACSGTGGSPLHF.

The chain joins TRBV2 to TRBJ1-2; D remains unclear. Deletions cut 6 bases from V and 4 bases from J, with 18 bases between. Germline V CDR1 and CDR2: SNHLY, FYNNEI. This CDR3 is built from 15 residues. CDR3: CASSSKQVILYGYTF. The CDR3 DNA follows: TGTGCCAGCAGCAGCAAGCAGGTGATCCTCTATGGCTACACCTTC.

The chain is built from TRBV5-1 and TRBJ1-4, with 8 nucleotides matching TRBD1. CDR1 and CDR2 (germline): SGHRS, YFSETQ. J lost 0 bases, V lost 1 base, and 11 bases had no gene match. The CDR3 runs 19 residues. The CDR3 DNA reads as TGCGCCAGCAGCTTGACGGACAGGGACCCACTAGCAACTAATGAAAAACTGTTTTTT. This sequence encodes CASSLTDRDPLATNEKLFF.

V and J are TRBV6-1 and TRBJ1-1, with 8 nucleotides matching TRBD1. Germline V CDR1 and CDR2: MNHNS, SASEGT. J gave up 7 bases and V 5 bases, and 6 bases lay outside the gene matches. The CDR3 is made up of 13 amino acids. The CDR3 sequence is CASSRDRLYEAFF. The CDR3 nucleotides read TGTGCCAGCAGTAGGGACAGGCTCTATGAAGCTTTCTTT.

The CDR3 coding sequence is TGTGCCAGCAGACCCTTAGTGTTCGGGAATGAGCAGTTCTTC. As protein: CASRPLVFGNEQFF. V is TRBV27 and J is TRBJ2-1; D is unclear. The CDR3 has 14 residues. The V gene lost 6 bases and the J gene lost 7 bases, with 16 bases spanning the gap. CDR1 is MNHEY, CDR2 SMNVEV, per germline (reference sequence).

For the CDR3, the DNA is TGTGCCAGCAGCCAGTGGTCCGGGACAGAGAATTCACCCCTCCACTTT. Its protein product is CASSQWSGTENSPLHF. The chain recombines TRBV4-2 with TRBJ1-6, with 7 positions matching TRBD1. CDR3 length: 16 amino acids. CDR1 LGHNA and CDR2 YNFKEQ come from the germline V gene. The V and J ends lost 3 bases and 7 bases, in that order; junction bases with no gene match: 9.

The genes are TRBV6-5 and TRBJ2-7; D call uncertain. V lost 0 bases, J lost 4 bases, and 7 bases lay in between. Germline assignment: CDR1 MNHEY and CDR2 SVGAGI. The CDR3 loop spans 13 amino acids. CDR3 nucleotide sequence: TGTGCCAGCAGTTACTCGGAGTTTTACGAGCAGTACTTC. This gives the protein CASSYSEFYEQYF.